This TCR beta chain was sequenced for a study of radiotherapy plus CTLA-4 blockade in lung cancer. Study overall: Among all patients, 15% to 20% showed objective responses, while 30% to 35% had disease control. Study conclusions and caveats: After radiotherapy and ipilimumab, tumor-derived clones expanded in peripheral blood.

With ipilimumab providing CTLA-4 blockade, focal radiation was administered to patients who had chemo-refractory metastatic non-small-cell lung cancer. Profiling relied on immunoSEQ multiplex PCR, and the TCRdb table lists in-frame clones only, not all of them. This table has 90,000 to 130,000 clones, approximately 80% appearing once. About this clone itself: The target antigen is unknown.

Germline CDR1 SGHRS, CDR2 YFSETQ. The CDR3 sequence is 14 residues long. With 7 bases removed from V and 5 bases from J, the gap between germline ends came to 16 bases. The source was peripheral blood, collected from a patient treated with radiotherapy plus ipilimumab. The V call is TRBV5-1, the J call TRBJ2-1; D remains unclear. The TCR sequence derives from a human donor with non-small cell lung cancer that progressed on radiotherapy plus ipilimumab. Some clones in this sample may be carry-over from other donors' samples. For the CDR3, the DNA is TGCGCCAGCGGACGGGCCTTCGACCACAATGAGCAGTTCTTC. As protein: CASGRAFDHNEQFF.